The rows below give T cell receptor beta chains drawn from one sample of a study of T cells after yellow fever vaccination. MiXCR, applied by TCRdb to the 5' RACE reads, yields one record per CDR3 protein. This repertoire shows about 400,000 distinct CDR3 sequences, under 7.5% found once; its top ten account for over 12%. This material consisted of PBMCs, taken 5 days after the yellow fever booster vaccination. Receptor source: a man between 25 and 39 years old who received the YFV17D yellow fever vaccine. Both conserved end residues are part of each CDR3. The D gene is left open where the match is weak. Some rows have no size entry. The others give once, few or many, or a class for an expanded clone.

V gene	J gene	D gene	clone size	CDR3 protein	CDR3 DNA
TRBV12-3/TRBV12-4	TRBJ2-7	TRBD1	many	CASSLGRGLTIEQYF	TGTGCCAGCAGTTTAGGTAGGGGGCTCACTATCGAGCAGTACTTC
TRBV7-9	TRBJ2-7	TRBD1	-	CASSAWDRVYEQYF	TGTGCCAGCAGTGCGTGGGACAGGGTCTACGAGCAGTACTTC
TRBV4-3	TRBJ2-2	TRBD1	many	CASSQERTGGSYTGELFF	TGCGCCAGCAGCCAAGAAAGGACAGGGGGTTCGTACACCGGGGAGCTGTTTTTT
TRBV7-6	TRBJ2-1	-	few	CASSSRRSSGNYNEQFF	TGTGCCAGCAGCTCCAGGAGGAGCAGCGGAAACTACAATGAGCAGTTCTTC
TRBV12-3/TRBV12-4	TRBJ2-1	-	many	CASSLAQTEYNEQFF	TGTGCCAGCAGTTTAGCGCAAACAGAATACAATGAGCAGTTCTTC
TRBV5-1	TRBJ1-1	TRBD1	many	CASSLGTGMNTEAFF	TGCGCCAGCAGCTTGGGGACAGGGATGAACACTGAAGCTTTCTTT
TRBV3-1	TRBJ2-5	-	few	CASSQIGKRTDTQETQYF	TGTGCCAGCAGCCAAATCGGGAAAAGAACGGACACCCAAGAGACCCAGTACTTC
TRBV7-2	TRBJ1-1	-	-	CASSSAANLNTEAFF	TGTGCCAGCAGCTCCGCGGCCAACCTGAACACTGAAGCTTTCTTT
TRBV4-3	TRBJ1-3	-	few	CASSQVLTASSGNTIYF	TGCGCCAGCAGCCAAGTGTTGACCGCGAGCTCTGGAAACACCATATATTTT
TRBV19	TRBJ2-3	-	many	CANRGWGPRGDTQYF	TGTGCCAACCGTGGGTGGGGGCCGCGAGGAGATACGCAGTATTTT
TRBV11-2	TRBJ2-2	-	many	CASSENNWDWALFF	TGTGCCAGCAGCGAAAACAATTGGGACTGGGCGCTGTTTTTT
TRBV20-1	TRBJ1-4	-	few	CSARDEAYNEKLFF	TGCAGTGCTAGAGATGAGGCATATAATGAAAAACTGTTTTTT
TRBV9	TRBJ2-3	TRBD2	few	CASSVVTSGSGGTDTQYF	TGTGCCAGCAGCGTAGTCACTAGCGGGAGTGGAGGCACAGATACGCAGTATTTT
TRBV12-3/TRBV12-4	TRBJ2-4	TRBD1	-	CASSLPDRGPIQYF	TGTGCCAGCAGTTTACCAGACAGGGGACCCATTCAGTACTTC
TRBV6-1	TRBJ2-2	TRBD2	-	CASSPGGATGELFF	TGTGCCAGCAGTCCGGGAGGGGCTACCGGGGAGCTGTTTTTT
TRBV7-2	TRBJ2-1	TRBD2	many	CASSEGLAGYNEQFF	TGTGCCAGCAGCGAGGGACTAGCGGGCTACAATGAGCAGTTCTTC
TRBV12-3/TRBV12-4	TRBJ2-6	TRBD1	many	CASSLTTGGVGANVLTF	TGTGCCAGCAGTCTGACTACAGGGGGCGTCGGGGCCAACGTCCTGACTTTC
TRBV19	TRBJ2-7	-	few	CASSPRRDGEQYF	TGTGCCAGTAGCCCAAGGCGGGACGGCGAGCAGTACTTC
TRBV7-9	TRBJ2-1	-	many	CASSFEGYNEQFF	TGTGCCAGCAGCTTCGAGGGTTACAATGAGCAGTTCTTC
TRBV20-1	TRBJ2-1	TRBD2	-	CSALAGRGNEQFF	TGCAGTGCTCTAGCGGGACGGGGGAATGAGCAGTTCTTC
TRBV20-1	TRBJ2-3	-	-	CSAHPPGLKSAQYF	TGCAGTGCTCATCCGCCGGGACTCAAGTCGGCGCAGTATTTT
TRBV5-1	TRBJ2-4	TRBD2	-	CASSLGGLAGNIQYF	TGCGCCAGCAGCTTGGGGGGACTAGCGGGAAACATTCAGTACTTC
TRBV12-3/TRBV12-4	TRBJ2-1	-	few	CASKLAGQNNEQFF	TGTGCCAGCAAGTTGGCGGGACAAAACAATGAGCAGTTCTTC
TRBV20-1	TRBJ2-4	-	few	CSATTGSGKNIQYF	TGCAGTGCTACTACAGGTAGCGGCAAAAACATTCAGTACTTC
TRBV24-1	TRBJ2-5	TRBD1	-	CATSDFGRGQGETQYF	TGTGCCACCAGTGATTTCGGAAGGGGGCAAGGAGAGACCCAGTACTTC
TRBV6-1	TRBJ2-7	-	many	CASSEPNSYEQYF	TGTGCCAGCAGTGAACCCAATTCGTACGAGCAGTACTTC
TRBV14	TRBJ2-5	TRBD2	many	CASTPTSGKETQYF	TGTGCCAGCACCCCAACTAGCGGGAAAGAGACCCAGTACTTC
TRBV5-1	TRBJ2-1	TRBD2	-	CASSSYLSGSSYNEQFF	TGCGCCAGCAGCTCCTATCTTAGCGGGAGCTCCTACAATGAGCAGTTCTTC
TRBV3-1	TRBJ2-7	TRBD2	few	CASSQGWLAGAYEQYF	TGTGCCAGCAGCCAAGGGTGGCTAGCGGGAGCCTACGAGCAGTACTTC
TRBV20-1	TRBJ2-7	-	few	CSFRRVGEMYEQYF	TGCAGTTTCCGGAGAGTTGGGGAAATGTACGAGCAGTACTTC
TRBV7-9	TRBJ2-1	TRBD2	-	CASSLMRLAGGDEQFF	TGTGCCAGCAGCTTAATGAGACTAGCGGGGGGGGATGAGCAGTTCTTC
TRBV20-1	TRBJ2-2	-	-	CSAKRAANTGELFF	TGCAGTGCTAAAAGAGCGGCAAACACCGGGGAGCTGTTTTTT
TRBV5-6	TRBJ1-5	-	-	CASSLGSGGGNQPQHF	TGTGCCAGCAGCTTGGGCTCAGGCGGCGGCAATCAGCCCCAGCATTTT
TRBV5-4	TRBJ2-5	TRBD1	many	CASSLWTGSYQETQYF	TGTGCCAGCAGCCTGTGGACAGGATCCTACCAAGAGACCCAGTACTTC
TRBV12-3/TRBV12-4	TRBJ1-1	-	few	CASSFNLNTEAFF	TGTGCCAGCAGTTTTAATTTGAACACTGAAGCTTTCTTT
TRBV25-1	TRBJ2-7	-	many	CASRTPGYSYEQYF	TGTGCCAGCAGGACTCCGGGCTACTCCTACGAGCAGTACTTC
TRBV23-1	TRBJ2-2	-	few	CASSQLMRRGLAGELFF	TGCGCCAGCAGTCAATTGATGAGGAGGGGACTTGCCGGGGAGCTGTTTTTT
TRBV28	TRBJ2-1	TRBD1	few	CASRPPGQIWNEQFF	TGTGCCAGCAGGCCCCCGGGACAGATATGGAATGAGCAGTTCTTC
TRBV20-1	TRBJ2-7	TRBD1	many	CSAPGTGDEQYF	TGCAGTGCCCCCGGGACAGGGGACGAGCAGTACTTC
TRBV27	TRBJ2-1	-	many	CASSFNNEQFF	TGTGCCAGCAGTTTCAACAATGAGCAGTTCTTC